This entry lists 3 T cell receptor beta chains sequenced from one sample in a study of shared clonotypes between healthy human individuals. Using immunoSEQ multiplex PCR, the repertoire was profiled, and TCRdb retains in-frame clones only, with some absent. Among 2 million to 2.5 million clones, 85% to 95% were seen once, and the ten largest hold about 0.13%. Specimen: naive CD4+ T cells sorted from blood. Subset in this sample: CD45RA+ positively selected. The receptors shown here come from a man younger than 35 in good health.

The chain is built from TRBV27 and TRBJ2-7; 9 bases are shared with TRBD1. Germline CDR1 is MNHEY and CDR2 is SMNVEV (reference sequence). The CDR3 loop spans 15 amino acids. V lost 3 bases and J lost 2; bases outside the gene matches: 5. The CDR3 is CASSLGQGVPYEQYF. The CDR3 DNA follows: TGTGCCAGCAGTTTGGGACAGGGAGTCCCCTACGAGCAGTACTTC.

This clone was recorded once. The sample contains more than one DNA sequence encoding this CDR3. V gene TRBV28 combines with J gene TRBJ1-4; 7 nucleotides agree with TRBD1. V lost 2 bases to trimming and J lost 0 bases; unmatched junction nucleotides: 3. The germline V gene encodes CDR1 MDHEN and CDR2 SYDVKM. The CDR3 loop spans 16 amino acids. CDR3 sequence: CASSLPTGPTNEKLFF. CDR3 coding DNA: TGTGCCAGCAGTTTACCGACAGGGCCAACTAATGAAAAACTGTTTTTT.

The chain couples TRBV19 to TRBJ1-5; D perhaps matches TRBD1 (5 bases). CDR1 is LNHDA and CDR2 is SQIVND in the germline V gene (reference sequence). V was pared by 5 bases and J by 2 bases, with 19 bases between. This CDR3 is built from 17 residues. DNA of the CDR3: TGTGCCAGTAGTCCTGATCCTCTAGGGGTGGGCAATCAGCCCCAGCATTTT. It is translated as CASSPDPLGVGNQPQHF.